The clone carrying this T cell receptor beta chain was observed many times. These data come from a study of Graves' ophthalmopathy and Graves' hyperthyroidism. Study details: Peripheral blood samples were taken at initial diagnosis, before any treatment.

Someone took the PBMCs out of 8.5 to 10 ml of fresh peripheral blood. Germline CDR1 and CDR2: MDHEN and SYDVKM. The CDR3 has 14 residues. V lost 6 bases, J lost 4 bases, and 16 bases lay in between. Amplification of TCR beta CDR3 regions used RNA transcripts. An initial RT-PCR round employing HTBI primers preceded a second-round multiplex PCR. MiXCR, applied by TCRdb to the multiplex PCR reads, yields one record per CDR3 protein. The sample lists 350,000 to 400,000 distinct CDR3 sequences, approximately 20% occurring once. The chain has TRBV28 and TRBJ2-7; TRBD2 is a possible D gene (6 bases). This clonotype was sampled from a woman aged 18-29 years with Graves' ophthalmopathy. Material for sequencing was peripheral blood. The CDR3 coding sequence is TGTGCCAGCAGACCTGGGACTTCCCGATACGAGCAGTACTTC. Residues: CASRPGTSRYEQYF.